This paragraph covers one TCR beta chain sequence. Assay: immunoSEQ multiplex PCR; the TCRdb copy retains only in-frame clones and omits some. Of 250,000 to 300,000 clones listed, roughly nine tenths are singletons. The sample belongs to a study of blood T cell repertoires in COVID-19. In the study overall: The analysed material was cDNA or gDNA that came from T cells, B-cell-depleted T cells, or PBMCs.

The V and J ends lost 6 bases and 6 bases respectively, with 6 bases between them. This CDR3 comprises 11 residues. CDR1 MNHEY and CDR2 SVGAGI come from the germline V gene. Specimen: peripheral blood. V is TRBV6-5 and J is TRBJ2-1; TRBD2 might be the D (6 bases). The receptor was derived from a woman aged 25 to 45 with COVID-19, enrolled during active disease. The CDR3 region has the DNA TGTGCCAGCAGGCGGGGCAATGAGCAGTTCTTC. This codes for CASRRGNEQFF.